The 20 T cell receptor beta chains below were found in one sample sequenced in a study of T cells in tumors after PD-1 blockade. Produced via immunoSEQ multiplex PCR; TCRdb's table is partial and in-frame only. Altogether 4,700 or so clones are present, 60% to 75% being singletons, with the ten largest covering 25% to 40%. Sequenced here: tumor tissue, sampled before anti-PD-1 treatment. The receptor source for this set is a human donor with cutaneous squamous cell carcinoma.

The chain joins TRBV5-1 to TRBJ2-1; the D gene could be TRBD1 or TRBD2 (5 bases each). Trimming cost V 4 bases and J 4 bases, with 15 bases left between them. There are 15 residues in the CDR3. CDR1 and CDR2 (germline): SGHRS, YFSETQ. The CDR3 region is CASSASRGSYNEQFF. The CDR3 bases are TGCGCCAGCAGCGCAAGCCGGGGCTCGTACAATGAGCAGTTCTTC.

This clone qualifies as medium-sized. J is TRBJ2-5 and V is TRBV19; D possibly uses TRBD1 or TRBD2 (5 bases each). Trimming cost V 0 bases and J 5 bases, with 13 bases left between them. Germline-derived CDR1 and CDR2 are LNHDA and SQIVND (reference sequence). This CDR3 spans 15 amino acids. The CDR3 loop is CASSIDSGPRETQYF. The CDR3 DNA is TGTGCCAGTAGTATAGATTCGGGGCCGAGGGAGACCCAGTACTTC. Based on the CDR3 plus reference TRBV19 and TRBJ2-5, the full variable domain is DGGITQSPKYLFRKEGQNVTLSCEQNLNHDAMYWYRQDPGQGLRLIYYSQIVNDFQKGDIAEGYSVSREKKESFPLTVTSAQKNPTAFYLCASSIDSGPRETQYFGPGTRLLVL.

This clone occurred a few times. V and J are TRBV11-2 and TRBJ2-7; 8 nucleotides agree with TRBD1. Looked up from germline, CDR1 is SGHAT and CDR2 is FQNNGV. The CDR3 is 15 amino acids. V gave up 1 base and J gave up 1 base; unmatched junction bases: 3. Written as DNA, the CDR3 is TGTGCCAGCAGCTTAGTTGGACAGGGATCCTACGAGCAGTACTTC. It encodes CASSLVGQGSYEQYF.

The CDR3 is CASSQPTGPQFF. The CDR3 coding sequence is TGTGCCAGCAGCCAACCGACAGGGCCGCAGTTCTTC. V usage is TRBV3-1 (or the pseudogene TRBV3-2) and J usage is TRBJ2-1, with TRBD1 identical over 7 bases. The CDR3 has 12 residues. Germline-derived CDR1 and CDR2 are LGHDT and YNNKEL (reference sequence). With V trimmed by 2 bases and J by 12 bases, 4 bases remained unmatched.

The chain carries TRBV19 and TRBJ1-2, with TRBD1 matching 8 bases. Germline CDR1 LNHDA, CDR2 SQIVND (reference sequence). The length of the CDR3 is 13 residues. V shed 3 bases and J 7 bases; nucleotides not matched to a gene: 4. In nucleotides, the CDR3 is TGTGCCAGTAGTATCACAGGGGGGAGTGGCTACACCTTC. Protein: CASSITGGSGYTF. Looking up the rest from reference TRBV19 and TRBJ1-2 gives the full variable domain: DGGITQSPKYLFRKEGQNVTLSCEQNLNHDAMYWYRQDPGQGLRLIYYSQIVNDFQKGDIAEGYSVSREKKESFPLTVTSAQKNPTAFYLCASSITGGSGYTFGSGTRLTVV.

The V call is TRBV6-5, the J call TRBJ1-1; D not resolved. Germline CDR1 reads MNHEY; CDR2 reads SVGAGI. V was pared by 6 bases and J by 0 bases, with 5 bases between. The CDR3 consists of 12 residues. This CDR3 reads CASSRMNTEAFF. The DNA of the CDR3 is TGTGCCAGCAGCAGAATGAACACTGAAGCTTTCTTT.

The rearrangement links TRBV21-1 to TRBJ1-3; the table's D call, TRBD1, was not checked against the DNA. TRBV21-1 is a known pseudogene. The CDR3 has 18 residues. As DNA, the CDR3 is TGTGCCACGATGGGTCGGACAGGGGGTTTTACCTCTGGAAACACCATATATTTT. This sequence encodes CATMGRTGGFTSGNTIYF.

This rearrangement joins TRBV5-6 to TRBJ2-7; perhaps TRBD2 as D (5 bases). Germline lookup yields CDR1 SGHDT and CDR2 YYEEEE. The CDR3 sequence is 15 residues long. V lost 1 base to trimming and J lost 5 bases, with 16 bases between them. The CDR3 is CASSLRSTTPHEQYF. The CDR3 DNA reads as TGTGCCAGCAGCTTGCGTTCGACTACCCCCCACGAGCAGTACTTC.

This rearrangement joins TRBV19 to TRBJ1-5; tentatively, D is TRBD1 (6 bases). The ends were cut back, 6 bases at V and 11 bases at J, with 20 bases in the middle. The CDR3 is 14 residues long. Germline CDR1 and CDR2: LNHDA and SQIVND (reference sequence). The CDR3 loop reads CASSGLEGGRAQHF. The CDR3 region has the DNA TGTGCCAGTAGCGGGCTAGAGGGGGGGAGGGCCCAGCATTTT.

The chain is built from TRBV3-1 (or the pseudogene TRBV3-2) and TRBJ1-6; 8 nucleotides align to TRBD1. The germline V gene has CDR1 LGHDT and CDR2 YNNKEL (reference sequence). The CDR3 length is 16 residues. J gave up 8 bases and V 2 bases, and 8 bases lay outside the gene matches. The CDR3 nucleotides read TGTGCCAGCAGCCAACGCCCCGGGACAGGATATTCACCCCTCCACTTT. This codes for CASSQRPGTGYSPLHF.

This clone was observed once. V usage is TRBV29-1 and J usage is TRBJ1-2; D perhaps matches TRBD1 (5 bases). Deletions cut 8 bases from V and 8 bases from J, with 15 bases between. Germline CDR1 is SQVTM and CDR2 is ANQGSEA. This CDR3 is built from 11 residues. In nucleotides, the CDR3 is TGCAGCCTCTGGGAGGGGTGGGGCTACACCTTC. This codes for CSLWEGWGYTF.

There are a few counts of this clone. The rearrangement links TRBV7-9 to TRBJ2-7; D is perhaps TRBD1 (6 bases). Trimming removed 3 bases from V and 5 bases from J, with 14 bases in between. The length of the CDR3 is 14 residues. Germline V gene lookup returns CDR1 SEHNR and CDR2 FQNEAQ (reference sequence). The CDR3 nucleotides are TGTGCCAGCAGCTTCGACAGGATTACCAACGAGCAGTACTTC. This encodes CASSFDRITNEQYF.

This chain links TRBV6-5 with TRBJ2-1; D may correspond to TRBD1 or TRBD2 (5 bases each). CDR3 length: 15 amino acids. Germline CDR1 reads MNHEY; CDR2 reads SVGAGI. V dropped 7 bases and J dropped 2 bases, with 15 bases sitting between them. CDR3: CASTRLVGAYNEQFF. CDR3 nucleotides: TGTGCCAGCACCCGGTTAGTGGGGGCCTACAATGAGCAGTTCTTC.

The rearrangement uses TRBV5-4 and TRBJ1-1, with a weak D call TRBD1 (5 bases). This CDR3 is 13 amino acids long. The V end was cut by 0 bases, the J end by 11 bases, with 14 bases between. CDR1 and CDR2 from the germline V gene are SGHNT and YYREEE (reference sequence). CDR3 loop: CASSLDTRATAFF. The CDR3 coding sequence is TGTGCCAGCAGCTTGGACACCAGGGCTACGGCTTTCTTT. The complete variable domain, with remaining parts taken from reference TRBV5-4 and TRBJ1-1, reads ETGVTQSPTHLIKTRGQQVTLRCSSQSGHNTVSWYQQALGQGPQFIFQYYREEENGRGNFPPRFSGLQFPNYSSELNVNALELDDSALYLCASSLDTRATAFFGQGTRLTVV.

The chain combines TRBV5-1 with TRBJ1-1; D not resolved. The CDR3 runs 11 residues. Germline loops: CDR1 SGHRS, CDR2 YFSETQ. The ends were cut back, 6 bases at V and 4 bases at J, with 7 bases in the middle. The CDR3 reads CASTSGTEAFF. The DNA for the CDR3 is TGCGCCAGCACCTCTGGCACTGAAGCTTTCTTT. The variable domain in full, with the rest retrieved from reference TRBV5-1 and TRBJ1-1, is KAGVTQTPRYLIKTRGQQVTLSCSPISGHRSVSWYQQTPGQGLQFLFEYFSETQRNKGNFPGRFSGRQFSNSRSEMNVSTLELGDSALYLCASTSGTEAFFGQGTRLTVV.

This clone is medium-sized (0.01 to 0.1%) by share. This chain links TRBV2 with TRBJ1-2; 8 bases fit TRBD1. From germline, CDR1 is SNHLY and CDR2 FYNNEI. The length of the CDR3 is 15 residues. Trimming at V came to 6 bases and at J to 7 bases, leaving 13 bases not matched to a gene. The CDR3 bases are TGTGCCAGCAGCGTTATTATCGGACAGGGTGGTGGCTACACCTTC. Translating gives CASSVIIGQGGGYTF.

The rearrangement joins TRBV10-1 to TRBJ2-1; 8 nucleotides line up with TRBD2. CDR3 length: 11 residues. The ends lost 5 bases at V and 9 bases at J; junction bases unmatched: 0. Germline V CDR1 and CDR2: WNHNN, SYGVQD (reference sequence). The CDR3 DNA follows: TGCGCCAGCAGTAGCGGGGGTGAGCAGTTCTTC. The encoded protein is CASSSGGEQFF.

This clone was seen a single time. The chain is built from TRBV15 and TRBJ2-7; D is possibly TRBD2 (6 bases). CDR1 and CDR2 from the germline V gene are LNHNV and YYDKDF (reference sequence). Trimming removed 5 bases at V and 4 bases at J, with 18 bases between. There are 15 residues in the CDR3. The CDR3 DNA reads TGTGCCACCAGCTCACCGGGCCTCCGGGAGTACGAGCAGTACTTC. Translating it yields CATSSPGLREYEQYF. Drawing the rest from reference TRBV15 and TRBJ2-7, the complete variable domain is DAMVIQNPRYQVTQFGKPVTLSCSQTLNHNVMYWYQQKSSQAPKLLFHYYDKDFNNEADTPDNFQSRRPNTSFCFLDIRSPGLGDTAMYLCATSSPGLREYEQYFGPGTRLTVT.

The chain recombines TRBV4-1 with TRBJ1-2; D unresolved. The CDR3 has 14 residues. Germline V gene sequence: CDR1 MGHRA, CDR2 YSYEKL. The ends were cut back, 1 base at V and 1 base at J, with 7 bases in the middle. The CDR3: CASSQATNNYGYTF. CDR3 nucleotide sequence: TGCGCCAGCAGCCAAGCGACAAATAACTATGGCTACACCTTC.

This clone appeared once. The chain links TRBV7-2 to TRBJ2-7; D remains unclear. This CDR3 is built from 15 residues. V lost 2 bases and J 3 bases, leaving 14 bases between the germline ends. Per the germline V gene, CDR1 is SGHTA and CDR2 is FQGNSA. The CDR3: CASSLQGQAIYEQYF. CDR3 DNA sequence: TGTGCCAGCAGCTTACAAGGGCAGGCGATCTACGAGCAGTACTTC.